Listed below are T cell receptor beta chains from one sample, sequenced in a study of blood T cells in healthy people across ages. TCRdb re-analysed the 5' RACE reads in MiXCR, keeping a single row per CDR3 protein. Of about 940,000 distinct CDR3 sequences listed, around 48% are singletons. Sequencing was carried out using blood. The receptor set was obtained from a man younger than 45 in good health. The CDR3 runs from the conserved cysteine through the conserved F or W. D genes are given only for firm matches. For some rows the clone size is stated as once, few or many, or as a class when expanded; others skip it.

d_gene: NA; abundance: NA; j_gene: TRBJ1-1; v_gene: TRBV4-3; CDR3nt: TGCGCCAGCAGCCAAGAAGGAGTAGACCCGAACACTGAAGCTTTCTTT; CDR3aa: CASSQEGVDPNTEAFF
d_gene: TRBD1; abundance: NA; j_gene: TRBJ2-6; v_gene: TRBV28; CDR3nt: TGTGCCAGCAGTTCCTGGACAGGAACTAGCTCTGGGGCCAACGTCCTGACTTTC; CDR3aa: CASSSWTGTSSGANVLTF
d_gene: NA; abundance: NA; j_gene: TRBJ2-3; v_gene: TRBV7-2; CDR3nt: TGTGCCAGCAGCTTAGACAGTTATGCCACAGAGACGCAGTATTTT; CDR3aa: CASSLDSYATETQYF
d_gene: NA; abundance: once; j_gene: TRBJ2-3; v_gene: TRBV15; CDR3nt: TGTGCCACCAGCAGAGAACCAGGGACCACCACAGATACGCAGTATTTT; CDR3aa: CATSREPGTTTDTQYF
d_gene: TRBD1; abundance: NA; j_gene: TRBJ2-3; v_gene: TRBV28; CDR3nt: TGTGCCAGCAGTGCAGTGGACAGGGATATTGATACGCAGTATTTT; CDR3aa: CASSAVDRDIDTQYF
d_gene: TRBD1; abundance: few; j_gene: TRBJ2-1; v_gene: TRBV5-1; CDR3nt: TGCGCCAGCAGCAAAACCGGGACAGGGTACAATGAGCAGTTCTTC; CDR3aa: CASSKTGTGYNEQFF
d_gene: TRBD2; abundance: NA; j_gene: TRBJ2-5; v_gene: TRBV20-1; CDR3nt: TGCAGTGCTAGTGGGAGTCAGCGGGGGTTTCTACTTGGGCAGTACTTC; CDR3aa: CSASGSQRGFLLGQYF
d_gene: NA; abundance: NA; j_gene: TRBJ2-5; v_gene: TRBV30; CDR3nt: TGTGCCTGGAGTCCAGAGGGACGGTCTCAAGAGACCCAGTACTTC; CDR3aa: CAWSPEGRSQETQYF
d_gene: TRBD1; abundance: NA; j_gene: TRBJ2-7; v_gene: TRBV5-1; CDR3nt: TGCGCCAGCAGCCTCAGACAGGGTTTTTACGAGCAGTACTTC; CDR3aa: CASSLRQGFYEQYF
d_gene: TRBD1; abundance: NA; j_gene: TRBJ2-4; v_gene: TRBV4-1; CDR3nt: TGCGCCAGCAGCCACCGTTGGACAGGAGAACTAGCCAAAAACATTCAGTACTTC; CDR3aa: CASSHRWTGELAKNIQYF
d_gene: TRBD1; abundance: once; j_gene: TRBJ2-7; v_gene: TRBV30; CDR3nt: TGTGCCTACGAATTGTACGGGACAGCAAGCTACGAGCAGTACTTC; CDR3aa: CAYELYGTASYEQYF
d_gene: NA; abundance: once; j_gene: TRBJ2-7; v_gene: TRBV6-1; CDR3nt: TGTGCCAGCAGTGGAGCACAGGGCGGCTACTACGAGCAGTACTTC; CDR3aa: CASSGAQGGYYEQYF
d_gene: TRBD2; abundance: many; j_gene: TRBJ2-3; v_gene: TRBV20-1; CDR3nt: TGCAGTGTCCCACAGTCCCGACTAGCGTACTCAGATACGCAGTATTTT; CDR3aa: CSVPQSRLAYSDTQYF
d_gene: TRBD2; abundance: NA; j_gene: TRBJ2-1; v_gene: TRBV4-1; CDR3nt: TGCGCCAGCAGCCAAGAGCTAGCGGGGGGGCCCGTAAATGAGCAGTTCTTC; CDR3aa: CASSQELAGGPVNEQFF
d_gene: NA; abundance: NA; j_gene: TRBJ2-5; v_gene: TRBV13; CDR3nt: TGTGCCAGCGGCTCCACCGCCGACAGGCACCAAGAGACCCAGTACTTC; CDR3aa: CASGSTADRHQETQYF
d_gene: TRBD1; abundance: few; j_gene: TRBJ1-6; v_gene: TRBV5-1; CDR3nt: TGCGCCAGCAGCCCTACAGGGGCAGATTCACCCCTCCACTTT; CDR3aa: CASSPTGADSPLHF
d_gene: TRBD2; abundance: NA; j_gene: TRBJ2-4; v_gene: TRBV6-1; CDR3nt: TGTGCCAGCAGAACCGGGACTACCAAAAACATTCAGTACTTC; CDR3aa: CASRTGTTKNIQYF
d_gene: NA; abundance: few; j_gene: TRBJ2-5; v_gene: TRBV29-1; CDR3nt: TGCAGCGTTGGAATCGGGACGGGGGAGACCCAGTACTTC; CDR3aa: CSVGIGTGETQYF
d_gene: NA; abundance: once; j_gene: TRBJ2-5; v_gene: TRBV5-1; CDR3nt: TGCGCCAGCCGAGTTACCGGGGGGCCTGAAGAGACCCAGTACTTC; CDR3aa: CASRVTGGPEETQYF
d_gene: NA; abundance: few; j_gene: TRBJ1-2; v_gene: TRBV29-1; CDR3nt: TGCAGCCCCCAGGGAAGGGACGAGGAAATTCGCTACACCTTC; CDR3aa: CSPQGRDEEIRYTF
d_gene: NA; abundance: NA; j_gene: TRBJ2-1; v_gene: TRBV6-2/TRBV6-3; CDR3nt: TGTGCCACCGAAGTCTACAATGAGCAGTTCTTC; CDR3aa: CATEVYNEQFF
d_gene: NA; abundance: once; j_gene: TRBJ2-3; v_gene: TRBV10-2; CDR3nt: TGCGCCAGCAGTGCACTAGCTGAAGAGAGCACAGATACGCAGTATTTT; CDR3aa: CASSALAEESTDTQYF
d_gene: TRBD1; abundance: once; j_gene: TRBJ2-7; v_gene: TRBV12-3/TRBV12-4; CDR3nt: TGTGCCAGCAGTGTCGACAGGGGCTACTCCTACGAGCAGTACTTC; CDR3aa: CASSVDRGYSYEQYF
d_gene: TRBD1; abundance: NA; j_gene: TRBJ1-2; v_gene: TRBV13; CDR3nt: TGTGCCAGCAGCTTAGGGGGCAGGGGGCGAAACTATGGCTACACCTTC; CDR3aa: CASSLGGRGRNYGYTF
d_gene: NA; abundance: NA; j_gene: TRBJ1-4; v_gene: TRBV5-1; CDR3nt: TGCGCCAGCAGGGAGCGGGGGGGAGGCGAAAAACTGTTTTTT; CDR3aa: CASRERGGGEKLFF
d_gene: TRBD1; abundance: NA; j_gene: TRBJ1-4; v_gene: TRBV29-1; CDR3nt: TGCAGCGTCCCGATGGGACAGGATAATGAAAAACTGTTTTTT; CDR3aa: CSVPMGQDNEKLFF
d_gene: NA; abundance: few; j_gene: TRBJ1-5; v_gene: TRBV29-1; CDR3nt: TGCAGCGTAAGCGTCGGTTCAGCTAGCAATCAGCCCCAGCATTTT; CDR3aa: CSVSVGSASNQPQHF
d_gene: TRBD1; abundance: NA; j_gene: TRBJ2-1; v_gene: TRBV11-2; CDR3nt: TGTGCCAGCAGCTTAGATCGGAACTCCAGGGGGCTGGGGGAGCAGTTCTTC; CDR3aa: CASSLDRNSRGLGEQFF
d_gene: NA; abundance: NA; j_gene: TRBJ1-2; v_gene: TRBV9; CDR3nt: TGTGCCAGCAGCGTAGCTACTAGGGGGGGCTACACCTTC; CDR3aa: CASSVATRGGYTF
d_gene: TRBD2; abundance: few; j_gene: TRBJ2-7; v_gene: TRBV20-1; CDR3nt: TGCAGTGCTAGCGGGGGGATTAGGGCCTACGAGCAGTACTTC; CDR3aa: CSASGGIRAYEQYF
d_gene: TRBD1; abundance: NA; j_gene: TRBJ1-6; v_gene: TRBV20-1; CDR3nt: TGCAGTGCTGGACGGACAGGGGTGGATAATTCACCCCTCCACTTT; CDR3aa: CSAGRTGVDNSPLHF
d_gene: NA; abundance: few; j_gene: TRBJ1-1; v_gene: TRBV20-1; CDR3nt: TGCAGTGCTAGGAGCGGTGAAGCTTTCTTT; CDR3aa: CSARSGEAFF
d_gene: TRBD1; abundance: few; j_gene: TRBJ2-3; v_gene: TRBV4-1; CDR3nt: TGCGCCAGCAGCGCGGGACAGGGCGGCACAGATACGCAGTATTTT; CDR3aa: CASSAGQGGTDTQYF
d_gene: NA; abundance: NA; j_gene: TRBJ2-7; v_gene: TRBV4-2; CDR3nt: TGTGCCAGCAGGAGGGGTGGCGGTGACTCCTACGAGCAGTACTTC; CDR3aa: CASRRGGGDSYEQYF
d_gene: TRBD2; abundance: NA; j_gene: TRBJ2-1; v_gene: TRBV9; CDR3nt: TGTGCCTCAACGCGGGGGGGCCGTCAGAATGAGCAGTTCTTC; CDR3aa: CASTRGGRQNEQFF